The following is a TCR beta chain sequence with its context. The read ends 3 residues early relative to the CDR3; the germline J gene fills the gap. These data come from a study of T cells in women clearing cervical HPV infection. Generated by immunoSEQ multiplex PCR, the TCRdb table keeps only in-frame clones and is missing some. The sample spans under 50,000 clones; the ten largest clones claim 5.8%. Germline CDR1 SGHVS, CDR2 FQNEAQ. Trimming took 5 bases from V and 4 from J; bases not matched to a gene: 13. CDR3 length equals 17 residues. The sequence came from a woman between 18 and 70 years old with a cervical HPV16 infection that either progressed to CIN3+ or cleared (not recorded which). The rearrangement links TRBV7-8 to TRBJ2-5; TRBD1 agrees at 10 bases. Sequences were obtained from blood buffy coat. This CDR3 is CASSRTDRGLTGETQYF. The covered CDR3 bases are TGTGCCAGCAGCCGTACAGACAGGGGGCTAACGGGAGAGACC. Using reference TRBV7-8 and TRBJ2-5 for the parts outside the CDR3, the full variable domain is GAGVSQSPRYKVAKRGQDVALRCDPISGHVSLFWYQQALGQGPEFLTYFQNEAQLDKSGLPSDRFFAERPEGSVSTLKIQRTQQEDSAVYLCASSRTDRGLTGETQYFGPGTRLLVL.